Shown below are 8 T cell receptor beta chains from a single sample sequenced in a study of blood T cell repertoires in COVID-19. The assay was immunoSEQ multiplex PCR, and TCRdb's table has in-frame clones only and misses some. The sample lists 55,000 to 75,000 clones; approximately 86% were seen once. Sequences were obtained from peripheral blood. The source is a man aged 45 to 65 with active COVID-19.

The chain uses TRBV6-5 and TRBJ2-3, with D possibly being TRBD1 (6 bases). CDR1 is MNHEY and CDR2 is SVGAGI in the germline V gene. V lost 7 bases, J lost 5 bases, and 13 bases lay in between. The CDR3 is made up of 13 amino acids. The CDR3 reads CASTIPGVDTQYF. The CDR3 coding sequence is TGTGCCAGCACCATCCCAGGGGTAGATACGCAGTATTTT.

J is TRBJ2-1 and V is TRBV12-5, with TRBD1 matching over 8 bases. V lost 0 bases to trimming and J lost 7 bases; unmatched junction nucleotides: 11. The CDR3 runs to 17 residues. Germline V lookup: CDR1 LGHNT, CDR2 FRNRAP. Here the CDR3 reads CASGLVPARGLRNEQFF. The CDR3 nucleotides read TGTGCTAGTGGTTTGGTACCTGCCAGGGGGCTTAGGAATGAGCAGTTCTTC.

The J gene is TRBJ1-1, the V gene TRBV9; D is possibly TRBD1 (6 bases). Trimming took off 0 bases at V and 0 bases at J, with 12 bases between the two ends. Germline values: CDR1 SGDLS, CDR2 YYNGEE. This CDR3 spans 16 amino acids. The CDR3 DNA sequence: TGTGCCAGCAGCGTAGAGGGGGGGTTGATGAACACTGAAGCTTTCTTT. This sequence encodes CASSVEGGLMNTEAFF.

This rearrangement joins TRBV6-5 to TRBJ1-5, with TRBD1 as a possible D gene (5 bases). From germline, CDR1 is MNHEY and CDR2 SVGAGI. V shed 5 bases and J shed 4 bases, with 15 bases lying between them. The CDR3 totals 15 residues. The CDR3 DNA sequence: TGTGCCAGCAGTATAGAAGGACAAGGTAATCAGCCCCAGCATTTT. Its protein product is CASSIEGQGNQPQHF.

The chain recombines TRBV10-2 with TRBJ2-7; 8 bases map to TRBD1. The CDR3 is 16 amino acids. Germline values: CDR1 WSHSY, CDR2 SAAADI. The V and J ends lost 7 bases and 0 bases, in that order; junction bases with no gene match: 11. The CDR3 region has the DNA TGCGCCAGCACCCAAAATCCCGGGACAGGCTCCTACGAGCAGTACTTC. Protein sequence: CASTQNPGTGSYEQYF.

The chain couples TRBV10-3 to TRBJ2-5; 12 positions agree with TRBD2. The V and J ends lost 1 base and 3 bases, in that order; junction bases with no gene match: 12. Germline V lookup: CDR1 ENHRY, CDR2 SYGVKD. CDR3 length: 19 residues. Here the CDR3 reads CAISEFGNGLAGQKETQYF. CDR3 nucleotides: TGTGCCATCAGTGAGTTCGGGAATGGACTAGCGGGACAAAAAGAGACCCAGTACTTC.

This clone was recorded only once. V is TRBV6-6 and J is TRBJ2-5; maybe TRBD2 (5 bases). Trimming took 5 bases from V and 4 from J, leaving 17 bases between them. This CDR3 is 15 amino acids long. CDR1 and CDR2 from the germline V gene are MNHNY and SVGAGI (reference sequence). CDR3 coding DNA: TGTGCCAGCAGTCGAAGATACCCCCTAGCAGAGACCCAGTACTTC. Translating it yields CASSRRYPLAETQYF.

This clone turned up a few times. This chain connects TRBV14 to TRBJ2-5, with TRBD2 identical over 8 bases. The length of the CDR3 is 15 residues. The germline CDR1 and CDR2 sequences are SGHDN and FVKESK. V lost 4 bases and J lost 1; bases outside the gene matches: 5. The CDR3 nucleotides read TGTGCCAGCAGCCTTGTAGCGGGGATCCAAGAGACCCAGTACTTC. It is translated as CASSLVAGIQETQYF.